The 22 T cell receptor beta chains presented below share a single source sample, sequenced in a study of blood T cell repertoires in COVID-19. Sequencing used immunoSEQ multiplex PCR; TCRdb keeps in-frame clones, though not all of them. The table has approximately 75,000 clones, more than 60% seen once. The sequencing input was peripheral blood. Receptors were obtained from a woman of 80 years or more with active or convalescent COVID-19.

The V gene is TRBV24-1, the J gene TRBJ2-4; D not certain. The V gene lost 1 base and the J gene lost 7 bases, with 4 bases spanning the gap. Germline V gives CDR1 KGHDR, CDR2 SFDVKD. This CDR3 region has 12 residues. CDR3 in amino acids: CATSDFGNIQYF. The CDR3 DNA reads TGTGCCACCAGTGATTTCGGGAACATTCAGTACTTC.

This chain joins TRBV6-5 and TRBJ2-3; TRBD2 matches 15 bases. The CDR3 spans 13 residues. Trimming removed 6 bases from V and 14 bases from J; junction bases left unmatched: 6. The germline V gene has CDR1 MNHEY and CDR2 SVGAGI. The CDR3 is CASRGLAGGISYF. CDR3 nucleotides: TGTGCCAGCAGGGGACTAGCGGGGGGAATCTCGTATTTT.

J is TRBJ1-1 and V is TRBV6-5; 8 bases agree with TRBD1. CDR3 length equals 14 residues. Germline-derived CDR1 and CDR2 are MNHEY and SVGAGI. With V trimmed by 8 bases and J by 1 base, 6 bases remained unmatched. This CDR3 is CASGRGQGNTEAFF. DNA for the CDR3: TGTGCCAGCGGACGAGGACAGGGGAACACTGAAGCTTTCTTT.

The rearrangement joins TRBV5-4 to TRBJ1-1; possible D gene TRBD1, 6 bases. The V end lost 4 bases, the J end lost 1 base, and 11 bases lay between the germline ends. The CDR3 length is 14 residues. Per the germline V gene, CDR1 is SGHNT and CDR2 is YYREEE (reference sequence). CDR3 sequence: CASSPPDRNTEAFF. For the CDR3, the DNA is TGTGCCAGCAGCCCACCGGACAGGAACACTGAAGCTTTCTTT.

The chain combines TRBV30 with TRBJ1-4; D gene unclear. This CDR3 comprises 15 residues. Trimming took 3 bases from V and 0 from J, leaving 11 bases between them. Germline V gene sequence: CDR1 GTSNPN, CDR2 SVGIG (reference sequence). CDR3 sequence: CAWRAPGATNEKLFF. CDR3 nucleotides: TGTGCCTGGAGGGCCCCGGGAGCAACTAATGAAAAACTGTTTTTT.

The CDR3 DNA follows: TGTGCCAGCAGCCATGCCCGGCAGGTTCAAGAGACCCAGTACTTC. Protein: CASSHARQVQETQYF. The J gene is TRBJ2-5, the V gene TRBV3-1 (or the pseudogene TRBV3-2); no clear D. The CDR3 extends over 15 amino acids. Germline CDR1 and CDR2: LGHDT and YNNKEL (reference sequence). Trimming shortened V by 3 bases and J by 2 bases, and 13 bases separated the two germline ends.

V and J are TRBV11-3 and TRBJ2-7, with 11 bases aligning to TRBD1. The CDR3 is 14 amino acids. V was pared by 5 bases and J by 5 bases, with 5 bases of the junction left unmatched. Germline CDR1 reads SGHNT; CDR2 reads YENEEA. In DNA form, the CDR3 reads TGTGCCAGCAGCCCCCGGACAGGGGGCCACGAGCAGTACTTC. Its protein product is CASSPRTGGHEQYF.

CDR3 nucleotides: TGTGCCAGCAGCTTTGCAGGGGCGACCAGCTACAATGAGCAGTTCTTC. Amino acids: CASSFAGATSYNEQFF. The chain employs TRBV5-5 and TRBJ2-1, with D possibly TRBD1 on 6 matching bases. Trimming removed 2 bases at V and 3 bases at J, with 15 bases between. The CDR3 is 16 amino acids. The germline gives CDR1 SGHKS, CDR2 YYEKEE (reference sequence).

There are a few counts of this clone. The V and J genes are TRBV7-2 and TRBJ2-3; a weak D match, TRBD2 (6 bases). This CDR3 region has 15 residues. V lost 6 bases and J lost 3, with 16 bases in between. CDR1 is SGHTA and CDR2 is FQGNSA in the germline V gene. CDR3 protein: CASRSAGPITDTQYF. CDR3 DNA: TGTGCCAGCAGGTCCGCGGGACCTATAACAGATACGCAGTATTTT.

The chain has TRBV5-4 and TRBJ1-6, with 7 bases that match TRBD1. The CDR3 covers 15 residues. V was pared by 4 bases and J by 7 bases, with 8 bases of the junction left unmatched. CDR1 SGHNT and CDR2 YYREEE come from the germline V gene (reference sequence). The CDR3 region is CASSESTGINSPLHF. The CDR3 bases are TGTGCCAGCAGCGAGTCGACAGGGATCAATTCACCCCTCCACTTT.

In this sample, this clone turned up once. The gene calls are TRBV27 and TRBJ1-6, with D tentatively TRBD1 (6 bases). CDR3 size: 16 residues. V was pared by 3 bases and J by 0 bases, with 9 bases between. CDR1 MNHEY and CDR2 SMNVEV come from the germline V gene (reference sequence). This CDR3 is CASSFQGSSYNSPLHF. DNA for the CDR3: TGTGCCAGCAGTTTTCAGGGGAGCTCCTATAATTCACCCCTCCACTTT.

This rearrangement joins TRBV4-1 to TRBJ1-6; 9 bases agree with TRBD1. The J segment lost 7 bases and the V segment lost 2 bases, leaving 6 bases of the junction unmatched. The CDR3 runs 16 residues. Per the germline V gene, CDR1 is MGHRA and CDR2 is YSYEKL. DNA for the CDR3: TGCGCCAGCAGCCAAACTGCCGGGACAGGGAATTCACCCCTCCACTTT. Its protein product is CASSQTAGTGNSPLHF.

The chain links TRBV27 to TRBJ2-7; a weak D match, TRBD1 (5 bases). Trimming left V 3 bases short and J 5 bases short, with 14 bases between. This CDR3 is 14 amino acids long. Looked up from germline, CDR1 is MNHEY and CDR2 is SMNVEV (reference sequence). The CDR3 spells CASSLWGRAHEQYF. The CDR3 region has the DNA TGTGCCAGCAGTTTGTGGGGCAGGGCCCACGAGCAGTACTTC.

The rearrangement joins TRBV6-5 to TRBJ2-2, with D unclear. This CDR3 comprises 15 residues. CDR1 and CDR2 from the germline V gene are MNHEY and SVGAGI. V was cut by 7 bases and J by 4 bases, with 16 bases left in between. CDR3 sequence: CASTPRVSGTGELFF. The CDR3 nucleotides read TGTGCCAGCACCCCCCGGGTATCGGGCACCGGGGAGCTGTTTTTT.

V is TRBV6-5 and J is TRBJ1-2; D unresolved. The germline V and J ends were trimmed by 5 bases and 8 bases, with 15 bases remaining between them. The germline V gene has CDR1 MNHEY and CDR2 SVGAGI. This CDR3 is built from 13 residues. In DNA form, the CDR3 reads TGTGCCAGCAGTCGCGGGAGGAGGGAAGGCTACACCTTC. Its protein product is CASSRGRREGYTF.

This chain connects TRBV9 to TRBJ2-7; 7 bases match TRBD2. The CDR3 runs to 15 residues. Germline-derived CDR1 and CDR2 are SGDLS and YYNGEE. The V segment lost 0 bases and the J segment 4 bases; nucleotides outside the gene matches: 7. The CDR3 spells CASSVDPGRAYEQYF. Here the CDR3 DNA reads TGTGCCAGCAGCGTAGACCCAGGGAGGGCATACGAGCAGTACTTC.

This clone was detected only a few times. The chain has TRBV18 and TRBJ1-5; TRBD1 agrees at 8 bases. The CDR3 runs to 15 residues. V shed 5 bases and J 7 bases; nucleotides not matched to a gene: 10. CDR1 and CDR2 from the germline V gene are KGHSH and LQKENI. CDR3 sequence reads: CASSSGQVGVQPQHF. The DNA for the CDR3 is TGTGCCAGCTCATCGGGACAGGTCGGGGTACAGCCCCAGCATTTT.

The genes are TRBV7-3 and TRBJ2-3; D gene uncertain. The germline CDR1 and CDR2 sequences are SGHTA and FQGTGA. The CDR3 covers 13 residues. The ends were cut back, 1 base at V and 6 bases at J, with 8 bases in the middle. CDR3 nucleotides: TGTGCCAGCAGCTTAATTTCGGAGGATACGCAGTATTTT. It specifies CASSLISEDTQYF.

This clone was counted a few times. This chain connects TRBV7-2 to TRBJ2-7, with 8 bases lining up with TRBD1. The CDR3 is 19 amino acids. CDR1 SGHTA and CDR2 FQGNSA come from the germline V gene. Unmatched junction bases numbered 18, after V lost 5 bases and J lost 0 bases. Here the CDR3 DNA reads TGTGCCAGCAGCGACCAACAGGGGGTGAGGAGCAGGGACTCCTACGAGCAGTACTTC. Translated: CASSDQQGVRSRDSYEQYF. The full variable domain, its missing parts supplied by reference TRBV7-2 and TRBJ2-7, is GAGVSQSPSNKVTEKGKDVELRCDPISGHTALYWYRQSLGQGLEFLIYFQGNSAPDKSGLPSDRFSAERTGGSVSTLTIQRTQQEDSAVYLCASSDQQGVRSRDSYEQYFGPGTRLTVT.

The chain has TRBV11-2 and TRBJ2-5, with 7 nucleotides matching TRBD1. The germline gives CDR1 SGHAT, CDR2 FQNNGV. Unmatched junction bases numbered 13, after V lost 1 base and J lost 5 bases. The CDR3 is 17 amino acids. The CDR3 bases are TGTGCCAGCAGCTTAGTTGTCTGGGACAGTTCTTCGGAGACCCAGTACTTC. Amino acids: CASSLVVWDSSSETQYF.

The chain combines TRBV11-2 with TRBJ2-7; D gene uncertain. The CDR3 length is 11 residues. V was shortened by 4 bases and J by 2 bases, with 3 bases between the two germline ends. CDR1 is SGHAT, CDR2 FQNNGV, per germline. CDR3 sequence reads: CASSSTYEQYF. The CDR3 DNA reads as TGTGCCAGCAGCTCTACCTACGAGCAGTACTTC.

This clone was seen just once. This rearrangement joins TRBV18 to TRBJ2-5, with 8 bases aligning to TRBD1. The length of the CDR3 is 13 residues. Germline CDR1 is KGHSH and CDR2 is LQKENI. V was pared by 2 bases and J by 5 bases, with 1 base of the junction left unmatched. The CDR3: CASSPGDRETQYF. The CDR3 region has the DNA TGTGCCAGCTCACCAGGGGACAGGGAGACCCAGTACTTC. Full variable domain (missing parts from reference TRBV18 and TRBJ2-5): NAGVMQNPRHLVRRRGQEARLRCSPMKGHSHVYWYRQLPEEGLKFMVYLQKENIIDESGMPKERFSAEFPKEGPSILRIQQVVRGDSAAYFCASSPGDRETQYFGPGTRLLVL.